This TCR beta chain came from a study of blood T cells in healthy people across ages. Every participating donor contributed about 10 milliliters of peripheral blood through a draw. Each sample used at least 6 million PBMCs. CDR1 and CDR2 from the germline V gene are LGHNA and YSLEER. V lost 2 bases to trimming and J lost 4 bases; unmatched junction nucleotides: 6. This CDR3 is built from 16 residues. Using a J-beta primer mix together with a sample-barcoded 5' primer, a second PCR was run for 7 to 11 cycles. TCRdb passed the 5' RACE reads through MiXCR, listing each CDR3 protein once. This sample has around 1.1 million distinct CDR3 sequences, with roughly two fifths found just once. Details on this clonotype: What it binds is not known.

General study results and limits: TCR beta diversity, measured per million T cells, fell in a roughly linear way with age.

This chain links TRBV4-3 with TRBJ2-1, with 9 positions matching TRBD2. Sequencing used blood. This clonotype originated in a young man in good health. The CDR3 DNA sequence: TGCGCCAGCAGCCAATCACCAGCGGGGGGTTACAATGAGCAGTTCTTC. It yields the protein CASSQSPAGGYNEQFF.